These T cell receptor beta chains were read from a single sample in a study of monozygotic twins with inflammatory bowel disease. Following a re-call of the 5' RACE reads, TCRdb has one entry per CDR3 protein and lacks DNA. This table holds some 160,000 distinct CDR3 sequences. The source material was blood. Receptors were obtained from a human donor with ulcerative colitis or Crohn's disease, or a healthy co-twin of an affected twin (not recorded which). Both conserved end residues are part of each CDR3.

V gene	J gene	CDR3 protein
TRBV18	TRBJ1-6	CASSPTPTSYNSPLHF
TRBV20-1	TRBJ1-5	CSASTGTGYNQPQHF
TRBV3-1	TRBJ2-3	CASSQFSGPTTNTQYF
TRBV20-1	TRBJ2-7	CSAPLGLAGSYEQYF
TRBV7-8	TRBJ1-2	CASSPGVGPPIYGYTF
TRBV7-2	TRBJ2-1	CASSYSQGFGQFF
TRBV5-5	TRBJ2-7	CASSFGGDRVYEQYF
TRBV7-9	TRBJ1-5	CASSSPNQPQHF
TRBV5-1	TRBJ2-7	CASSFPSGRRSYEQYF
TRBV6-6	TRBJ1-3	CASSYGTQGHTIYF
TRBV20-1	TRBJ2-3	CSAREAGAVTDTQYF
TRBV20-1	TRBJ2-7	CSARGHGLSSYEQYF
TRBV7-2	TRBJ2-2	CASSLVWGELFF
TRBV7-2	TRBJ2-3	CASSSLVVDTQYF
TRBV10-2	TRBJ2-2	CASSEEDTGELFF
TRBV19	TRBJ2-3	CASSRHADTQYF
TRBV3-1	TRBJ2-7	CASSPSLGQGAYEQYF
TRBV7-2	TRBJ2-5	CASSLFKGSQETQYF
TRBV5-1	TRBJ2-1	CASSLGLAGTNEQFF
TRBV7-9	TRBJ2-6	CATNPWGTYSGANVLTF
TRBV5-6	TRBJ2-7	CASSWAQVPYEQYF
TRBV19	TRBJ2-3	CASGVAGTDTQYF
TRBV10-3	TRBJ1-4	CAISDGSGELFF
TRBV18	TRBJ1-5	CASSPGPSQPQHF
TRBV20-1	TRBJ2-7	CSARAPSGIEQYF
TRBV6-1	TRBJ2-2	CASSSRGLLNTGELFF
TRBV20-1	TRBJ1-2	CSASPASRQSRHGYTF
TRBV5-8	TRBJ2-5	CATSGRGMETQYF
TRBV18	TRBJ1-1	CASSQDRAGTEAFF
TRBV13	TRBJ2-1	CASSPRLAGGVYNEQFF
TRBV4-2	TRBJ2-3	CASSQTGGFTDTQYF
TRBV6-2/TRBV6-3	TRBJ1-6	CASSYSKDTGGNSPLHF
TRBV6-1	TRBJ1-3	CASSSGQASGNTIYF
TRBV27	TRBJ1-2	CASSHQQQELTNYGYTF